A single sample gave rise to the 11 T cell receptor beta chains below, sequenced in a study of T cells in Graves' hyperthyroidism and ophthalmopathy. The CDR3 regions of TCR beta were amplified from RNA transcripts. The HTBI primer set drove a first-round RT-PCR of the TCR CDR3. Each CDR3 protein gets one entry after TCRdb re-called the multiplex PCR reads with MiXCR. The sample lists fewer than 650,000 distinct CDR3 sequences, approximately 15% occurring once. Source material: blood. These receptors came from a woman in her 30s with Graves' hyperthyroidism that later progressed to Graves' ophthalmopathy.

This clonotype has at least ten counts. The CDR3 nucleotides are TGTGCCAGCAGCACAGGGACTTCCCCCCTTGGCTACACCTTC. Protein sequence: CASSTGTSPLGYTF. The chain recombines TRBV7-2 with TRBJ1-2, with a possible D match to TRBD1 (6 bases). Germline V lookup: CDR1 SGHTA, CDR2 FQGNSA. The CDR3 is made up of 14 amino acids. V lost 5 bases to trimming and J lost 7 bases, with 17 bases between them.

Ten or more counts support this clonotype. The rearrangement joins TRBV12-3 or TRBV12-4 to TRBJ2-1; unclear D gene. The CDR3 consists of 12 residues. The V gene lost 2 bases and the J gene lost 11 bases, with 10 bases spanning the gap. CDR3 coding DNA: TGTGCCAGCAGTTTACCACCAGATCAGCAGTTCTTC. This codes for CASSLPPDQQFF.

At least ten counts were recorded for this clonotype. The chain is built from TRBV29-1 and TRBJ1-1; D is unresolved. This CDR3 has 13 residues. Germline V gene sequence: CDR1 SQVTM, CDR2 ANQGSEA. The V and J ends lost 2 bases and 1 base respectively, with 8 bases between them. The CDR3 DNA reads as TGCAGCGTTGAACTACAGCAGAACACTGAAGCTTTCTTT. This gives the protein CSVELQQNTEAFF. Full variable domain (rest looked up from reference TRBV29-1 and TRBJ1-1): SAVISQKPSRDICQRGTSLTIQCQVDSQVTMMFWYRQQPGQSLTLIATANQGSEATYESGFVIDKFPISRPNLTFSTLTVSNMSPEDSSIYLCSVELQQNTEAFFGQGTRLTVV.

This clonotype has just a few counts. The chain uses TRBV6-6 and TRBJ1-3, with 7 bases aligning to TRBD1. Germline V gene lookup returns CDR1 MNHNY and CDR2 SVGAGI (reference sequence). J lost 1 base, V lost 2 bases, and 5 bases had no gene match. CDR3 length equals 16 residues. CDR3 region: CASSYGDRMSGNTIYF. CDR3 bases: TGTGCCAGCAGTTACGGGGACAGAATGTCTGGAAACACCATATATTTT.

This clonotype was detected ten times or more. As DNA, the CDR3 is TGTGCCAGCAGTGGGCTGACAGGGGGAAGTGTTGGAGAAAAACTGTTTTTT. Translation: CASSGLTGGSVGEKLFF. J is TRBJ1-4 and V is TRBV25-1, with 9 bases lining up with TRBD1. The CDR3 extends over 17 amino acids. CDR1 is MGHDK, CDR2 SYGVNS, per germline. The junction had 14 bases not matched to a gene; V was cut back by 4 bases and J by 8 bases.

The rearrangement uses TRBV20-1 and TRBJ2-4; D ambiguous. CDR1 and CDR2 from the germline V gene are DFQATT and SNEGSKA (reference sequence). This CDR3 region has 12 residues. V was shortened by 4 bases and J by 1 base, with 5 bases between the two germline ends. The CDR3 is CSANGAKNIQYF. The CDR3 coding sequence is TGCAGTGCTAACGGTGCCAAAAACATTCAGTACTTC.

This chain connects TRBV14 to TRBJ2-7, with 12 bases fitting TRBD2. From germline, CDR1 is SGHDN and CDR2 FVKESK. The CDR3 is made up of 14 amino acids. Losses at the gene ends were 4 bases for V and 4 bases for J; bases not matched to a gene: 2. CDR3 coding DNA: TGTGCCAGCAGCCGGACTAGCGGGAAATACGAGCAGTACTTC. Translated: CASSRTSGKYEQYF.

This clonotype was detected many times. The genes are TRBV30 and TRBJ2-7; D unclear. V was pared by 0 bases and J by 3 bases, with 6 bases between. The CDR3 is 12 residues long. Per the germline V gene, CDR1 is GTSNPN and CDR2 is SVGIG (reference sequence). The CDR3 loop is CAWSVGLYEQYF. In nucleotides, the CDR3 is TGTGCCTGGAGTGTCGGTCTCTACGAGCAGTACTTC.

The CDR3 here is CASSGSGTGSYEQYF. Here the CDR3 DNA reads TGTGCCAGCAGTGGATCCGGGACAGGGTCCTACGAGCAGTACTTC. The chain combines TRBV27 with TRBJ2-7, with TRBD1 matching 9 bases. Germline assignment: CDR1 MNHEY and CDR2 SMNVEV (reference sequence). The V segment lost 5 bases and the J segment 1 base; nucleotides outside the gene matches: 6. The CDR3 is 15 residues long.

This clonotype was picked up a small number of times. This chain uses TRBV5-1 with TRBJ2-1; 14 bases are a match to TRBD2. This CDR3 spans 18 amino acids. Germline V gene sequence: CDR1 SGHRS, CDR2 YFSETQ. The junction had 11 bases not matched to a gene; V was cut back by 3 bases and J by 6 bases. DNA of the CDR3: TGCGCCAGCAGCTACTCCGGGACTAGCGGGAGCATCGTCAATGAGCAGTTCTTC. Its translation is CASSYSGTSGSIVNEQFF.

A word on this clonotype: A much larger clonotype is one base distant, so this may be a read error. The rearrangement links TRBV7-9 to TRBJ2-1, with 8 bases that match TRBD2. Looked up from germline, CDR1 is SEHNR and CDR2 is FQNEAQ (reference sequence). The CDR3 contains 16 residues. The CDR3 sequence is CASSLASGSLENGQFF. The CDR3 coding sequence is TGTGCCAGCAGCCTGGCCAGCGGGAGTCTTGAGAATGGGCAGTTCTTC.